This TCR beta chain originates from a study of T cell responses to AZD1222 COVID-19 vaccine. Points from the study as a whole: White British people made up most donors, females outnumbered males, and clonal diversity was possibly underestimated. Baseline serology detected seropositivity in only a handful of AZD1222 recipients. A rise in Spike-specific TCR breadth and depth followed two AZD1222 doses.

V was clipped by 3 bases and J by 5 bases, with 16 bases between them. Germline CDR1 reads LGHNA; CDR2 reads YSLEER. The CDR3 contains 15 residues. Comments on this clone: What it binds is unknown.

Assay used: immunoSEQ multiplex PCR; TCRdb lists only in-frame clones, some missing. This sample has 120,000 to 150,000 clones; approximately 93% occur once, and the top ten carry more than 0.8%. This clonotype originated in an adult in good health. The chain has TRBV4-3 and TRBJ1-2; D not resolved. Specimen: peripheral blood, collected on day 0 of MenACWY control vaccination. The CDR3 here is CASSHFVGSLYGYTF. The CDR3 bases are TGCGCCAGCAGCCATTTCGTCGGAAGCTTGTATGGCTACACCTTC.